The TCR beta chain under discussion was sequenced for a study of blood T cell repertoires in COVID-19. Trimming took 10 bases from V and 3 from J; bases not matched to a gene: 16. Per the germline V gene, CDR1 is MDHEN and CDR2 is SYDVKM. This CDR3 region has 16 residues. This table comes from immunoSEQ multiplex PCR, and its TCRdb copy is limited to in-frame clones, with some not included. The sample contains hundreds of thousands of clones, roughly 90% of which appear only once. The clonotype was recovered from a woman in her forties or fifties with active or convalescent COVID-19. The sample was peripheral blood. This chain connects TRBV28 to TRBJ2-7, with 9 bases identical to TRBD1. CDR3 amino acids: CATQPTPGTGSYEQYF. The CDR3 DNA sequence: TGTGCCACTCAGCCGACCCCCGGGACAGGGAGCTACGAGCAGTACTTC.